This T cell receptor beta chain emerged from a study of metastatic and nonmetastatic thyroid tumors. TCRdb called clones again from the PCR reads with MiXCR. The sample has more than 20,000 clones; 10% to 15% are singletons. This clone was seen repeatedly, ten times or more. The V gene's germline CDR1 is LNHNV and CDR2 YYDKDF (reference sequence). This CDR3 is built from 16 residues. V dropped 0 bases and J dropped 4 bases, with 15 bases sitting between them. Thyroid surgery was performed in patients who had received no treatment beforehand. This sequence was found in a female donor with papillary thyroid cancer or a benign thyroid nodule (not recorded which). Some clones in this sample may be carry-over from other donors' samples. Sample: blood. V is TRBV15 and J is TRBJ1-1; D is uncertain. The CDR3 is CATSREEGSSGTEAFF. The CDR3 DNA sequence: TGTGCCACCAGCAGAGAGGAGGGTTCGAGTGGCACTGAAGCTTTCTTT.